The rows below give T cell receptor beta chains drawn from one sample of a study of glioma-infiltrating T cells after dendritic cell vaccination. TCRdb keeps only in-frame clones here, not all; method: immunoSEQ multiplex PCR. The sample includes about 76,000 clones, around 87% seen only once; the top ten take 2% to 2.5%. The input for sequencing was blood, taken after dendritic cell vaccination. These receptors all come from a human donor with glioblastoma. CDR3s include the opening cysteine and the closing phenylalanine or tryptophan. Fields, in order: D gene, V gene, clone size, J gene, CDR3 protein, CDR3 DNA. The D gene is left open where the match is weak. Not all rows give a size; the values are once, few, many and, for expanded clones, a class.

TRBD1	TRBV6-6	once	TRBJ1-5	CASSTGAQRQPQHF	TGTGCCAGCAGTACAGGGGCTCAACGGCAGCCCCAGCATTTT
TRBD1	TRBV11-3	-	TRBJ2-3	CASSQGTAGDTQYF	TGTGCCAGCAGCCAAGGGACAGCTGGAGATACGCAGTATTTT
-	TRBV5-1	-	TRBJ2-7	CASREGLTISYEQYF	TGCGCCAGCAGGGAGGGGTTAACCATATCCTACGAGCAGTACTTC
TRBD1	TRBV6-5	-	TRBJ2-7	CASSPGTANYEQYF	TGTGCCAGCAGCCCTGGGACAGCCAACTACGAGCAGTACTTC
-	TRBV19	-	TRBJ2-7	CASSIGQYPATEQYF	TGTGCCAGTAGTATTGGGCAGTACCCTGCAACCGAGCAGTACTTC
TRBD2	TRBV28	-	TRBJ2-7	CASLSSGRGYEQYF	TGTGCCAGTTTAAGTAGCGGGAGGGGGTACGAGCAGTACTTC
TRBD1	TRBV19	once	TRBJ2-2	CASTQGAAGELFF	TGTGCCAGTACCCAGGGGGCGGCCGGGGAGCTGTTTTTT
TRBD2	TRBV5-1	-	TRBJ2-5	CASRDSGGAGETQYF	TGCGCCAGCAGGGATAGCGGGGGGGCTGGAGAGACCCAGTACTTC
-	TRBV10-2	-	TRBJ1-1	CASRRGGNTEAFF	TGCGCCAGCAGGCGGGGGGGGAACACTGAAGCTTTCTTT
-	TRBV6-4	-	TRBJ1-5	CASSAVASNQPQHF	TGTGCCAGCAGTGCCGTGGCCAGCAATCAGCCCCAGCATTTT
TRBD2	TRBV7-3	-	TRBJ2-1	CASSFSGAYNEQFF	TGTGCCAGCAGCTTTAGCGGGGCCTACAATGAGCAGTTCTTC
TRBD2	TRBV13	-	TRBJ2-7	CASSLRGSPHEQYF	TGTGCCAGCAGCTTACGCGGGAGTCCCCACGAGCAGTACTTC
TRBD1	TRBV10-3	-	TRBJ1-2	CAINPGQTPYGYTF	TGTGCCATCAACCCGGGACAGACTCCCTATGGCTACACCTTC
-	TRBV7-3	-	TRBJ1-1	CASSLKLIGFTEAFF	TGTGCCAGCAGCTTAAAATTAATCGGGTTCACTGAAGCTTTCTTT
TRBD2	TRBV10-1	-	TRBJ2-3	CASSESTSGDTRGTQYF	TGCGCCAGCAGTGAGTCGACTAGCGGGGATACCCGCGGTACGCAGTATTTT
TRBD2	TRBV5-1	-	TRBJ2-1	CASSLAGGSDEQFF	TGCGCCAGCAGCTTAGCGGGAGGTTCTGATGAGCAGTTCTTC
-	TRBV7-9	-	TRBJ1-5	CASSFGGQPQHF	TGTGCCAGCAGCTTCGGGGGTCAGCCCCAGCATTTT
-	TRBV25-1	-	TRBJ1-2	CASSDVPNYGYTF	TGTGCCAGCAGTGACGTCCCGAACTATGGCTACACCTTC
-	TRBV7-3	once	TRBJ2-1	CASSLGHLLSYNEQFF	TGTGCCAGCAGCTTAGGGCACCTCCTCTCCTACAATGAGCAGTTCTTC
TRBD2	TRBV7-8	-	TRBJ2-7	CASTSGTSTYEQYF	TGTGCCAGCACATCCGGGACTAGCACTTACGAGCAGTACTTC
TRBD1	TRBV2	-	TRBJ1-3	CASSGDRGSGNTIYF	TGTGCCAGCAGCGGGGACAGGGGCTCTGGAAACACCATATATTTT
TRBD1	TRBV5-6	-	TRBJ1-2	CASSFKYRGYGYTF	TGTGCCAGCAGCTTTAAATACAGGGGCTATGGCTACACCTTC
-	TRBV6-1	once	TRBJ1-1	CASMSQGTVNTEAFF	TGTGCCAGCATGAGCCAGGGTACGGTGAACACTGAAGCTTTCTTT
TRBD2	TRBV20-1	-	TRBJ2-1	CSATGGGEQLF	TGCAGTGCTACGGGGGGTGGTGAGCAGCTCTTC
-	TRBV13	-	TRBJ2-5	CASSFRGLLEETQYF	TGTGCCAGCAGCTTTAGGGGACTTCTAGAAGAGACCCAGTACTTC
-	TRBV5-1	-	TRBJ1-2	CASQDLSNYGYTF	TGCGCCAGCCAGGATCTTTCTAACTATGGCTACACCTTC
-	TRBV19	-	TRBJ1-5	CASSIGSKGQPQHF	TGTGCCAGTAGTATTGGATCCAAGGGGCAGCCCCAGCATTTT
TRBD1	TRBV5-1	-	TRBJ1-1	CASSFGGTDGTEAFF	TGCGCCAGCAGCTTCGGAGGGACAGATGGCACTGAAGCTTTCTTT
TRBD1	TRBV13	-	TRBJ2-7	CASSLGQGANYEQYF	TGTGCCAGCAGCCTCGGACAGGGGGCGAACTACGAGCAGTACTTC
-	TRBV12-5	-	TRBJ2-3	CASAYRGTDTQYF	TGTGCTAGTGCATACCGGGGCACAGATACGCAGTATTTT
-	TRBV11-1	-	TRBJ2-7	CASSSQGYSYEQYF	TGTGCCAGCAGCTCCCAGGGGTACTCCTACGAGCAGTACTTC
-	TRBV7-9	once	TRBJ1-2	CASSLGFSRPGGYTF	TGTGCCAGCAGCTTAGGGTTCTCGAGGCCAGGGGGCTACACCTTC
TRBD1	TRBV5-1	-	TRBJ1-6	CASSPGQGNSPLHF	TGCGCCAGCAGCCCGGGACAGGGCAATTCACCCCTCCACTTT
-	TRBV7-2	-	TRBJ2-4	CASSLPQGGGAKNIQYF	TGTGCCAGCAGCTTACCCCAAGGGGGAGGGGCCAAAAACATTCAGTACTTC
TRBD2	TRBV9	-	TRBJ2-7	CASTRGSGRGVYEQYF	TGTGCCAGCACCAGGGGTAGCGGGAGAGGTGTCTACGAGCAGTACTTC
TRBD1	TRBV9	-	TRBJ2-5	CASSEGTGGSETQYF	TGTGCCAGCAGCGAGGGGACAGGGGGCTCGGAGACCCAGTACTTC
-	TRBV2	-	TRBJ2-5	CASDYSRETQYF	TGTGCCAGCGACTATTCCCGAGAGACCCAGTACTTC
TRBD1	TRBV29-1	-	TRBJ1-2	CSAPDGTESPYGYTF	TGCAGCGCCCCGGATGGGACAGAATCCCCCTATGGCTACACCTTC
-	TRBV7-9	-	TRBJ1-1	CASSSDRWDTEAFF	TGTGCCAGCAGCTCTGACAGGTGGGACACTGAAGCTTTCTTT
TRBD1	TRBV18	-	TRBJ1-2	CASSPIRQGLDYGYTF	TGTGCCAGCTCACCAATACGACAGGGGTTAGACTATGGCTACACCTTC
TRBD1	TRBV11-3	-	TRBJ2-2	CASSYGQGTGELFF	TGTGCCAGCAGCTACGGACAGGGGACCGGGGAGCTGTTTTTT
TRBD2	TRBV18	-	TRBJ2-3	CASSPRRTSGSRTDTQYF	TGTGCCAGCTCACCACGTCGGACTAGCGGGAGTAGGACAGATACGCAGTATTTT
TRBD2	TRBV7-9	-	TRBJ2-3	CASSFLAGDSDTQYF	TGTGCCAGCAGCTTCCTAGCGGGAGATTCAGATACGCAGTATTTT
TRBD2	TRBV19	once	TRBJ2-7	CASTSGDLAYEQYF	TGTGCCAGTACCAGCGGGGACTTGGCCTACGAGCAGTACTTC